This entry concerns a single T cell receptor beta chain. The protocol was immunoSEQ multiplex PCR, while the TCRdb copy is restricted to in-frame clones and leaves out a portion. The top ten clones hold under 15% of a sample with 200,000 to 300,000 clones, around four fifths of them seen once. The data belong to a study of blood T cell repertoires in COVID-19. Across the study: Samples representing acute and convalescent COVID-19 were sourced from the United States, Italy and Spain. T cells, B-cell-depleted T cells, or PBMCs supplied cDNA or gDNA.

Trimming left V 1 base short and J 4 bases short, with 5 bases between. The CDR3 has 13 residues. From germline, CDR1 is MGHRA and CDR2 YSYEKL. This clonotype was sampled from a woman in her fifties or sixties with active or convalescent COVID-19. Sequenced input: peripheral blood. V is TRBV4-1 and J is TRBJ1-5; D unresolved. The DNA of the CDR3 is TGCGCCAGCAGCCAAGCCTTTAATCAGCCCCAGCATTTT. This codes for CASSQAFNQPQHF.